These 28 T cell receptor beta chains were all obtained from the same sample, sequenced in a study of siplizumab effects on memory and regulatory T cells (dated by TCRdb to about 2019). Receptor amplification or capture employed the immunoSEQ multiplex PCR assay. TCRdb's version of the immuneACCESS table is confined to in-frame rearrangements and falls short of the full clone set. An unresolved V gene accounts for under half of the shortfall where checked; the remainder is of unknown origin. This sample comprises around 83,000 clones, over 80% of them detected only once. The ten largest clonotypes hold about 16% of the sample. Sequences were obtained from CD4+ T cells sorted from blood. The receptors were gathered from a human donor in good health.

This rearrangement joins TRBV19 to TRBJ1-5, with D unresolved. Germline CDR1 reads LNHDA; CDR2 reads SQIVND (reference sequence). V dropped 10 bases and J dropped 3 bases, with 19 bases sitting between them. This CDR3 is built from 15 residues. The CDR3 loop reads CATTGEPNINQPQHF. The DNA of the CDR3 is TGTGCCACCACGGGCGAGCCCAATATCAATCAGCCCCAGCATTTT. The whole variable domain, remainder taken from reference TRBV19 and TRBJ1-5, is DGGITQSPKYLFRKEGQNVTLSCEQNLNHDAMYWYRQDPGQGLRLIYYSQIVNDFQKGDIAEGYSVSREKKESFPLTVTSAQKNPTAFYLCATTGEPNINQPQHFGDGTRLSIL.

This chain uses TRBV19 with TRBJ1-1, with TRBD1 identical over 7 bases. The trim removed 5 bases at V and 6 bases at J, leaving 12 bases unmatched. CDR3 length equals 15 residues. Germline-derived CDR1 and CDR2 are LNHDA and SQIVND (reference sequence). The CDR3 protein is CASSLLSGQSPEAFF. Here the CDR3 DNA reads TGTGCCAGTAGTCTCCTTTCGGGACAGAGCCCTGAAGCTTTCTTT.

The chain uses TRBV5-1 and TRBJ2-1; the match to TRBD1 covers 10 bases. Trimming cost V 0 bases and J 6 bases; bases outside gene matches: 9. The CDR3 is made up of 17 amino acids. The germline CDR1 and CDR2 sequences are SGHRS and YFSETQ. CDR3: CASSLDPSGQGSNEQFF. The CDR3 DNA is TGCGCCAGCAGCTTGGACCCCTCGGGACAGGGGAGCAATGAGCAGTTCTTC.

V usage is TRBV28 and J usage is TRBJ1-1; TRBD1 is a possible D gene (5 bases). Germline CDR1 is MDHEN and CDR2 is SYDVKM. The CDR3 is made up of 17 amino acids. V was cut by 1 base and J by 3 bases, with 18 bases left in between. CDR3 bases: TGTGCCAGCAGTTTATCTTCGGGCAGGACAAGGGACACTGAAGCTTTCTTT. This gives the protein CASSLSSGRTRDTEAFF.

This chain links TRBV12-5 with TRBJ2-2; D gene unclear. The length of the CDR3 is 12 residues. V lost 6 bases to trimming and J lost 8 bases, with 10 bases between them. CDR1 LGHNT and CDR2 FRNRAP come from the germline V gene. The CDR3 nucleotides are TGTGCTAGTGGGGGCCCAGGTGGGGAGCTGTTTTTT. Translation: CASGGPGGELFF.

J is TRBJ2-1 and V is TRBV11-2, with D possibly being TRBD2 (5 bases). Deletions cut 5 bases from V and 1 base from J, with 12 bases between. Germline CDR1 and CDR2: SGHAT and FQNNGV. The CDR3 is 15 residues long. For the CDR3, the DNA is TGTGCCAGCAGCCCCAGACTACTTTCCTACAATGAGCAGTTCTTC. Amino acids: CASSPRLLSYNEQFF. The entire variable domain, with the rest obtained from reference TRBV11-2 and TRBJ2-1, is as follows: EAGVAQSPRYKIIEKRQSVAFWCNPISGHATLYWYQQILGQGPKLLIQFQNNGVVDDSQLPKDRFSAERLKGVDSTLKIQPAKLEDSAVYLCASSPRLLSYNEQFFGPGTRLTVL.

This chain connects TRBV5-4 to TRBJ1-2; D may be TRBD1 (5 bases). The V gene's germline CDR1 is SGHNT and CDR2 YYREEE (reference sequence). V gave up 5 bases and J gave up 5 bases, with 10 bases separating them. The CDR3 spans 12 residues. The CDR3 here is CASREGLYGYTF. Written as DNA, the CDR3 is TGTGCCAGCAGGGAGGGGTTGTATGGCTACACCTTC.

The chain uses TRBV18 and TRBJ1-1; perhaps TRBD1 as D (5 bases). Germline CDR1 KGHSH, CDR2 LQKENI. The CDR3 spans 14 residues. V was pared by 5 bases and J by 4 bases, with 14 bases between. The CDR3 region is CASSGSRGGTEAFF. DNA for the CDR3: TGTGCCAGCTCAGGGAGCCGGGGGGGCACTGAAGCTTTCTTT.

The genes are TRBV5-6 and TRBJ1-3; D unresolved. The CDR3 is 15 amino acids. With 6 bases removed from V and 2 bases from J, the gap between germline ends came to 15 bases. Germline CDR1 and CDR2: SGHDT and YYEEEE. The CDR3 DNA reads TGTGCCAGCACTTCCAAACGCGTCCCTGGAAACACCATATATTTT. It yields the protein CASTSKRVPGNTIYF.

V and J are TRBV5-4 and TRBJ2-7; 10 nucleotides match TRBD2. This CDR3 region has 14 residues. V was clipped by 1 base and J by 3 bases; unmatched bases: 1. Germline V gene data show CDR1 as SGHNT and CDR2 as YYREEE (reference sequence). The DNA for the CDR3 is TGTGCCAGCAGCTTGTCTAGCGGGAGCTACGAGCAGTACTTC. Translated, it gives CASSLSSGSYEQYF.

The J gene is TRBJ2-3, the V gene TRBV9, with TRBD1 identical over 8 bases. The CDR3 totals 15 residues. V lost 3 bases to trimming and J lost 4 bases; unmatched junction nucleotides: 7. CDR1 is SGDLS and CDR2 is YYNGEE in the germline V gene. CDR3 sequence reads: CASSARDRFPDTQYF. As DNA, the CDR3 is TGTGCCAGCAGCGCCCGGGACAGGTTTCCAGATACGCAGTATTTT.

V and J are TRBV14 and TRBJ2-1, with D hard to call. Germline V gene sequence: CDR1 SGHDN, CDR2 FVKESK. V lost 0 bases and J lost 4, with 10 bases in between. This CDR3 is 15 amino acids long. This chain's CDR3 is CASSQELAEYNEQFF. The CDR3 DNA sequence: TGTGCCAGCAGCCAAGAGTTAGCAGAATACAATGAGCAGTTCTTC.

CDR3 residues: CASSPGQAREKLFF. The CDR3 DNA follows: TGTGCCAGCAGCCCGGGACAGGCTAGAGAAAAACTGTTTTTT. V and J are TRBV14 and TRBJ1-4, with 8 bases aligning to TRBD1. The CDR3 runs to 14 residues. Trimming at V came to 4 bases and at J to 8 bases, leaving 6 bases not matched to a gene. Germline V gene sequence: CDR1 SGHDN, CDR2 FVKESK.

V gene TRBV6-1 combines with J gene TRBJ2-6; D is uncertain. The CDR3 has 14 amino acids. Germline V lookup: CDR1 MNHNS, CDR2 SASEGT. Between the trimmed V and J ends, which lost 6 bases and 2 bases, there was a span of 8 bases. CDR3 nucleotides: TGTGCCAGCAGAATGTCTGCTGGGGCCAACGTCCTGACTTTC. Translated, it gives CASRMSAGANVLTF.

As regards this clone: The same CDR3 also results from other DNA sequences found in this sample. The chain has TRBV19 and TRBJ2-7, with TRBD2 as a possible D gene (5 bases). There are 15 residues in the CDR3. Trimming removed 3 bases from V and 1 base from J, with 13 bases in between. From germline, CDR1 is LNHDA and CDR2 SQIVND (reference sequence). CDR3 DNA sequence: TGTGCCAGTAGTATCGGAGGCGGTCTTTCCTACGAGCAGTACTTC. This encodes CASSIGGGLSYEQYF. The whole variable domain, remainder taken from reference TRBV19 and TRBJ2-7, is DGGITQSPKYLFRKEGQNVTLSCEQNLNHDAMYWYRQDPGQGLRLIYYSQIVNDFQKGDIAEGYSVSREKKESFPLTVTSAQKNPTAFYLCASSIGGGLSYEQYFGPGTRLTVT.

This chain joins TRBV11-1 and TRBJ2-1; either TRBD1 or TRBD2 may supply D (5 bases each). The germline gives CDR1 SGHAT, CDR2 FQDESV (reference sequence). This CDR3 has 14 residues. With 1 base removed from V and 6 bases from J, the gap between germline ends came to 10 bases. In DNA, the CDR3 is TGTGCCAGCAGCTTAGTAGGTGGGGGCAATGAGCAGTTCTTC. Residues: CASSLVGGGNEQFF. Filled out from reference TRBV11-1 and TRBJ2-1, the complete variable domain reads EAEVAQSPRYKITEKSQAVAFWCDPISGHATLYWYRQILGQGPELLVQFQDESVVDDSQLPKDRFSAERLKGVDSTLKIQPAELGDSAMYLCASSLVGGGNEQFFGPGTRLTVL.

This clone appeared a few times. CDR3 region: CASSPRQGGENGYTF. The CDR3 DNA is TGTGCCAGCTCACCAAGACAGGGGGGCGAGAATGGCTACACCTTC. The chain combines TRBV18 with TRBJ1-2, with 9 bases that match TRBD1. The germline CDR1 and CDR2 sequences are KGHSH and LQKENI. CDR3 length equals 15 residues. With 2 bases clipped from V and 6 bases from J, the junction kept 7 bases outside the gene matches.

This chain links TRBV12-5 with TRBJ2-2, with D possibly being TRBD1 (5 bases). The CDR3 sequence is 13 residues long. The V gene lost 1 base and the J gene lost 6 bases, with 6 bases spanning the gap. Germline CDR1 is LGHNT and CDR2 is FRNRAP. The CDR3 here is CASGLGGPGELFF. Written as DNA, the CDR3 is TGTGCTAGTGGTTTGGGGGGCCCCGGGGAGCTGTTTTTT.

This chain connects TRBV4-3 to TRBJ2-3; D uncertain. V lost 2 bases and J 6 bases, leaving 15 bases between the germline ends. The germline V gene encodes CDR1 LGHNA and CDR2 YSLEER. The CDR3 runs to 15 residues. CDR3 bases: TGCGCCAGCAGCCAAACGATGTGGGGTCTGGATACGCAGTATTTT. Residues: CASSQTMWGLDTQYF.

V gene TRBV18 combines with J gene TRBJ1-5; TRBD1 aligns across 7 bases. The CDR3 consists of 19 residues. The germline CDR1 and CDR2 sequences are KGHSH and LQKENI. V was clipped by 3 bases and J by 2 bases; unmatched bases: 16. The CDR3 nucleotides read TGTGCCAGCTCACCCTCTTGGGGACAGACAGGTCTGGGCAATCAGCCCCAGCATTTT. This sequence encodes CASSPSWGQTGLGNQPQHF.

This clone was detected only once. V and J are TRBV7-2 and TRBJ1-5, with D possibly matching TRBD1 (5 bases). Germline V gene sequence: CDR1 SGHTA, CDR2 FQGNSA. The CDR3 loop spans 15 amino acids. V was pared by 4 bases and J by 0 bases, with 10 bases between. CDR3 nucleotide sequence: TGTGCCAGCAGCTGGGACGGCAATAGCAATCAGCCCCAGCATTTT. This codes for CASSWDGNSNQPQHF.

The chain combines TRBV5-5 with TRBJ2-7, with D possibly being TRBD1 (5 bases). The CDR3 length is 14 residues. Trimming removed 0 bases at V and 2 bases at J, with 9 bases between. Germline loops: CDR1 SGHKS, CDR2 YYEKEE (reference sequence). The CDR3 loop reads CASSLGQIAYEQYF. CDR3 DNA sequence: TGTGCCAGCAGCTTGGGACAGATTGCCTACGAGCAGTACTTC.

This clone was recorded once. This chain's CDR3 is CASRGGGGNEQYF. CDR3 nucleotide sequence: TGTGCCAGCAGAGGGGGAGGGGGCAACGAGCAGTACTTC. The V and J genes are TRBV25-1 and TRBJ2-7; the D call may be TRBD1 or TRBD2 (7 bases each). The CDR3 extends over 13 amino acids. V gave up 6 bases and J gave up 5 bases, with 14 bases separating them. CDR1 and CDR2 (germline): MGHDK, SYGVNS.

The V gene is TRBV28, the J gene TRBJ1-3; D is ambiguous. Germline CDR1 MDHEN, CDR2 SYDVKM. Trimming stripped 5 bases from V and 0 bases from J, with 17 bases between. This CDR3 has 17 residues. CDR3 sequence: CASSHYRAPSSGNTIYF. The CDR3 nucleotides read TGTGCCAGCAGTCATTACCGGGCCCCCAGCTCTGGAAACACCATATATTTT.

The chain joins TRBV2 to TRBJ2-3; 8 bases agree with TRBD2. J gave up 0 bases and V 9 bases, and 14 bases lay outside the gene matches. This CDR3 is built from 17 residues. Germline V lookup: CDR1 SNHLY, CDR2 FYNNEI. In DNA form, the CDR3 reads TGTGCCAGTCACCGACGCCGCGTAGCGGGGAGCACAGATACGCAGTATTTT. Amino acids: CASHRRRVAGSTDTQYF.

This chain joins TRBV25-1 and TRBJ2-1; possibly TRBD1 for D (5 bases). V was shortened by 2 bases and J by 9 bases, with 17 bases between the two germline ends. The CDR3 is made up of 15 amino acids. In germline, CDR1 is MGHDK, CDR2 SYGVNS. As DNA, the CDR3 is TGTGCCAGCAGTGAAGCAGGGCCCCGGACCGCTGAGCAGTTCTTC. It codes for CASSEAGPRTAEQFF.

The CDR3 here is CASSPIGGEETQYF. Written as DNA, the CDR3 is TGTGCCAGCAGCCCCATTGGCGGGGAAGAGACCCAGTACTTC. The V gene is TRBV14, the J gene TRBJ2-5, with TRBD2 as a possible D gene (6 bases). Germline CDR1 is SGHDN and CDR2 is FVKESK. This CDR3 is built from 14 residues. V lost 4 bases to trimming and J lost 3 bases, with 12 bases between them.

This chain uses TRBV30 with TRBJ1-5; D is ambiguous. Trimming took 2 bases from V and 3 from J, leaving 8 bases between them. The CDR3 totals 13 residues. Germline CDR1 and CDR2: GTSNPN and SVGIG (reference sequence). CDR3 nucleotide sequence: TGTGCCTGGAGTCTAAGTGACAATCAGCCCCAGCATTTT. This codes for CAWSLSDNQPQHF.